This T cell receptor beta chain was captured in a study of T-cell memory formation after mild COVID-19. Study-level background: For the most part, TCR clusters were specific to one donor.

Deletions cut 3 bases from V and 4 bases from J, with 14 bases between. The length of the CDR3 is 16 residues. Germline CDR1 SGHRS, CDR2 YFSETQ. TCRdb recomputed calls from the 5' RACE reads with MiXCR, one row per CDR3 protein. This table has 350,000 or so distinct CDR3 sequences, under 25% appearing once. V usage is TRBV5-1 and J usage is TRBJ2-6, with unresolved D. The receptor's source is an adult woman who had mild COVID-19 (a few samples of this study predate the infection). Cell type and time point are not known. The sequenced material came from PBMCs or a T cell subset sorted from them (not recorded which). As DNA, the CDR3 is TGCGCCAGCAGCTCCCCCGTGACCCCGGGGGCCAACGTCCTGACTTTC. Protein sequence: CASSSPVTPGANVLTF.